One and the same sample provided the 21 T cell receptor beta chains below, sequenced in a study of PD-1 and CTLA-4 blockade in melanoma. Repertoires were generated with immunoSEQ multiplex PCR, while TCRdb's copy carries only in-frame clones and drops some. There are tens of thousands of clones in the sample; 70% to 90% occur only once, and over 6.5% lies in the top ten. Sequences were derived from CD8+ T cells from peripheral blood, sampled before anti-PD-1 treatment. These TCRs come from a human donor with melanoma.

The J gene is TRBJ2-7, the V gene TRBV6-6, with D maybe TRBD1 (5 bases). This CDR3 has 13 amino acids. CDR1 and CDR2 from the germline V gene are MNHNY and SVGAGI (reference sequence). V was trimmed by 0 bases and J by 6 bases, leaving 9 bases between them. This CDR3 is CASSYSVQGEQYF. The CDR3 nucleotides are TGTGCCAGCAGTTACTCTGTCCAGGGCGAGCAGTACTTC.

This sequence joins TRBV27 and TRBJ2-3; D gene uncertain. The germline V gene has CDR1 MNHEY and CDR2 SMNVEV (reference sequence). The CDR3 has 14 amino acids. Trimming took off 1 base at V and 3 bases at J, with 8 bases between the two ends. This chain's CDR3 is CASSLFDKTDTQYF. For the CDR3, the DNA is TGTGCCAGCAGTTTATTTGATAAGACAGATACGCAGTATTTT.

V usage is TRBV27 and J usage is TRBJ2-1; perhaps TRBD2 as D (5 bases). The ends were cut back, 5 bases at V and 2 bases at J, with 13 bases in the middle. This CDR3 region has 15 residues. Germline V CDR1 and CDR2: MNHEY, SMNVEV (reference sequence). As DNA, the CDR3 is TGTGCCAGCAGTAAGGACTTGGGTGCCTACAATGAGCAGTTCTTC. Protein product: CASSKDLGAYNEQFF.

The chain joins TRBV5-1 to TRBJ2-7; D may be TRBD1 or TRBD2 (5 bases each). The CDR3 is 15 amino acids. Germline assignment: CDR1 SGHRS and CDR2 YFSETQ. Trimming cost V 4 bases and J 5 bases, with 19 bases left between them. Here the CDR3 reads CASSRRGPLPNEQYF. The CDR3 nucleotides are TGCGCCAGCAGCCGACGGGGACCCCTCCCTAACGAGCAGTACTTC.

The chain employs TRBV29-1 and TRBJ1-2; 12 bases align to TRBD1. The CDR3 is 14 residues long. Germline V gives CDR1 SQVTM, CDR2 ANQGSEA. With V trimmed by 7 bases and J by 3 bases, 6 bases remained unmatched. CDR3 bases: TGCAGCGGTGGGACAGGGGGCTTGGACTATGGCTACACCTTC. This gives the protein CSGGTGGLDYGYTF. Based on the CDR3 plus reference TRBV29-1 and TRBJ1-2, the full variable domain is SAVISQKPSRDICQRGTSLTIQCQVDSQVTMMFWYRQQPGQSLTLIATANQGSEATYESGFVIDKFPISRPNLTFSTLTVSNMSPEDSSIYLCSGGTGGLDYGYTFGSGTRLTVV.

This chain joins TRBV28 and TRBJ2-7, with D perhaps matching TRBD1 (6 bases). Trimming shortened V by 7 bases and J by 0 bases, and 10 bases separated the two germline ends. Per germline, CDR1 MDHEN and CDR2 SYDVKM. The CDR3 spans 13 residues. The CDR3 bases are TGTGCCAGCAATCAGGGGTTCTCCTACGAGCAGTACTTC. Protein product: CASNQGFSYEQYF.

The chain combines TRBV7-9 with TRBJ2-3; a weak D match, TRBD2 (6 bases). The CDR3 totals 14 residues. The germline gives CDR1 SEHNR, CDR2 FQNEAQ (reference sequence). V was shortened by 1 base and J by 9 bases, with 14 bases between the two germline ends. As DNA, the CDR3 is TGTGCCAGCAGCTTAGAGTATCCTAGCGAGACGCAGTATTTT. Translated, it gives CASSLEYPSETQYF.

This chain joins TRBV6-4 and TRBJ2-3, with D unclear. Between the trimmed V and J ends, which lost 2 bases and 2 bases, there was a span of 5 bases. CDR1 and CDR2 from the germline V gene are MRHNA and SNTAGT. The CDR3 extends over 13 amino acids. CDR3 nucleotide sequence: TGTGCCAGCAGTGACCCCTACACAGATACGCAGTATTTT. Amino acid sequence: CASSDPYTDTQYF.

V gene TRBV9 combines with J gene TRBJ1-4; D is possibly TRBD1 (6 bases). The CDR3 length is 14 residues. V gave up 3 bases and J gave up 8 bases, with 14 bases separating them. The germline CDR1 and CDR2 sequences are SGDLS and YYNGEE. As DNA, the CDR3 is TGTGCCAGCAGCGCACAGGGTCGGGGAGAAAAACTGTTTTTT. It translates to CASSAQGRGEKLFF.

The V and J genes are TRBV7-9 and TRBJ1-1; D unresolved. Per the germline V gene, CDR1 is SEHNR and CDR2 is FQNEAQ (reference sequence). CDR3 length: 12 residues. V was clipped by 5 bases and J by 2 bases, with 6 bases between them. CDR3 residues: CASSQPNTEAFF. As DNA, the CDR3 is TGTGCCAGCAGCCAACCTAACACTGAAGCTTTCTTT.

The chain combines TRBV12-3 or TRBV12-4 with TRBJ2-3, with D perhaps matching TRBD2 (5 bases). V was trimmed by 6 bases and J by 3 bases, leaving 10 bases between them. This CDR3 contains 13 residues. The CDR3 spells CASSAEETDTQYF. The CDR3 DNA reads TGTGCCAGCAGCGCGGAGGAGACAGATACGCAGTATTTT.

This chain links TRBV7-9 with TRBJ1-2, with D unclear. Looked up from germline, CDR1 is SEHNR and CDR2 is FQNEAQ (reference sequence). The CDR3 length is 13 residues. Trimming left V 0 bases short and J 8 bases short, with 10 bases between. The CDR3 region is CASSLALGHGYTF. The CDR3 DNA reads as TGTGCCAGCAGCTTAGCCCTCGGTCACGGCTACACCTTC.

The V and J genes are TRBV7-6 and TRBJ2-3; 9 bases align to TRBD2. Per the germline V gene, CDR1 is SGHVS and CDR2 is FNYEAQ. The V gene end was trimmed by 4 bases and the J gene end by 1 base; junction bases not matched to a gene: 6. CDR3 length equals 16 residues. This chain's CDR3 is CASSSQREEGTDTQYF. Here the CDR3 DNA reads TGTGCCAGCAGCTCCCAGCGGGAGGAAGGCACAGATACGCAGTATTTT.

The V gene is TRBV10-2, the J gene TRBJ1-2, with 11 bases identical to TRBD1. The J segment lost 3 bases and the V segment lost 11 bases, leaving 11 bases of the junction unmatched. The CDR3 consists of 15 residues. The germline V gene has CDR1 WSHSY and CDR2 SAAADI. The CDR3, as DNA: TGCGCCCGCCATTGGACAGGGGGCGCCCACTATGGCTACACCTTC. It encodes CARHWTGGAHYGYTF.

The chain uses TRBV19 and TRBJ2-2, with TRBD1 identical over 7 bases. From germline, CDR1 is LNHDA and CDR2 SQIVND (reference sequence). V was pared by 3 bases and J by 6 bases, with 4 bases of the junction left unmatched. The CDR3 is made up of 14 amino acids. CDR3 amino acids: CASSIDRAAGELFF. DNA of the CDR3: TGTGCCAGTAGTATTGACAGGGCCGCCGGGGAGCTGTTTTTT.

V and J are TRBV6-5 and TRBJ1-2, with D tentatively TRBD1 (5 bases). V gave up 7 bases and J gave up 7 bases, with 13 bases separating them. This CDR3 has 12 residues. CDR1 and CDR2 (germline): MNHEY, SVGAGI. CDR3 residues: CASTDGGAGYTF. CDR3 DNA: TGTGCCAGCACCGACGGGGGAGCTGGCTACACCTTC.

The chain recombines TRBV10-3 with TRBJ2-5; TRBD2 agrees at 13 bases. V dropped 10 bases and J dropped 4; count of bases not matched to a gene: 12. CDR1 is ENHRY and CDR2 is SYGVKD in the germline V gene. The CDR3 is 16 amino acids. The DNA of the CDR3 is TGTGCCAGTCGGACTAGCGGGGGACTAGGACGAGAGACCCAGTACTTC. It specifies CASRTSGGLGRETQYF.

The rearrangement links TRBV27 to TRBJ1-5; D is unclear. The CDR3 consists of 13 residues. Trimming stripped 8 bases from V and 3 bases from J, with 11 bases between. Germline V gene lookup returns CDR1 MNHEY and CDR2 SMNVEV (reference sequence). The CDR3 sequence: CASASTYNQPQHF. For the CDR3, the DNA is TGTGCCAGCGCCTCGACGTACAATCAGCCCCAGCATTTT.

This chain links TRBV30 with TRBJ1-4; TRBD1 might be the D (5 bases). The CDR3 runs to 13 residues. Germline V CDR1 and CDR2: GTSNPN, SVGIG (reference sequence). V was shortened by 5 bases and J by 6 bases, with 13 bases between the two germline ends. The CDR3 here is CAWCGGSDEKLFF. CDR3 DNA sequence: TGTGCCTGGTGTGGGGGGAGCGATGAAAAACTGTTTTTT. Complete variable domain (other parts from reference TRBV30 and TRBJ1-4): SQTIHQWPATLVQPVGSPLSLECTVEGTSNPNLYWYRQAAGRGLQLLFYSVGIGQISSEVPQNLSASRPQDRQFILSSKKLLLSDSGFYLCAWCGGSDEKLFFGSGTQLSVL.

The chain combines TRBV7-9 with TRBJ2-1; 10 bases are shared with TRBD2. CDR3 length: 15 amino acids. With V trimmed by 3 bases and J by 6 bases, 5 bases remained unmatched. Germline-derived CDR1 and CDR2 are SEHNR and FQNEAQ (reference sequence). As DNA, the CDR3 is TGTGCCAGCAGCTTCCAGCGGGAGGGCCGCAATGAGCAGTTCTTC. Encoded protein: CASSFQREGRNEQFF.

The rearrangement joins TRBV19 to TRBJ1-1; D call uncertain. The V gene's germline CDR1 is LNHDA and CDR2 SQIVND (reference sequence). Trimming left V 4 bases short and J 3 bases short, with 9 bases between. This CDR3 is 13 amino acids long. The CDR3 DNA reads as TGTGCCAGTAGTACCTTTACAGACACTGAAGCTTTCTTT. It specifies CASSTFTDTEAFF.